This TCR beta chain was identified during a study of blood T cell repertoires in COVID-19. The method was immunoSEQ multiplex PCR; TCRdb's version includes in-frame clones alone and lacks a portion of them. The table shows about 320,000 clones, with approximately 88% occurring only once. The germline CDR1 and CDR2 sequences are SNHLY and FYNNEI. Trimming pared 7 bases from V and 7 bases from J, leaving 11 bases between. This CDR3 has 13 residues. Two consecutive negative NP/OP PCR tests, clearance, or resolved symptoms defined Cohort 3 recovery. The source material was PBMCs or T cells enriched from blood (not recorded which). The origin of this receptor is a man aged 25-45 years who had recovered from COVID-19. This rearrangement joins TRBV2 to TRBJ1-6, with D tentatively TRBD1 (6 bases). The CDR3 protein is CASIQGRNSPLHF. CDR3 coding DNA: TGTGCCAGCATCCAGGGGCGAAATTCACCCCTCCACTTT.